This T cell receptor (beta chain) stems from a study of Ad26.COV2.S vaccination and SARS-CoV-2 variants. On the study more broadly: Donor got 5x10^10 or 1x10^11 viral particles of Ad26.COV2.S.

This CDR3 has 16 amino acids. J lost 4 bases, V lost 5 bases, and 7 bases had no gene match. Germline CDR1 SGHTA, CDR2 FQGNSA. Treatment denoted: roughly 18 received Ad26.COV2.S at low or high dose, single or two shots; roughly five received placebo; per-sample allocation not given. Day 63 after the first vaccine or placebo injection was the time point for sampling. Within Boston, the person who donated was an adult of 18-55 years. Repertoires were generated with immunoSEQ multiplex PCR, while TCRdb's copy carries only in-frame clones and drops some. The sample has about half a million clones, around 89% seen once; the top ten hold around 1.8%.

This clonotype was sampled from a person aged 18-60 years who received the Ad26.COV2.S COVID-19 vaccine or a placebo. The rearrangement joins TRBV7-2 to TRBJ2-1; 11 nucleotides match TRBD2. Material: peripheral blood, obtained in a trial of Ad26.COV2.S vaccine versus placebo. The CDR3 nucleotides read TGTGCCAGCAGCGCCCAGGGACTAGCGGTGTACAATGAGCAGTTCTTC. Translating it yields CASSAQGLAVYNEQFF.